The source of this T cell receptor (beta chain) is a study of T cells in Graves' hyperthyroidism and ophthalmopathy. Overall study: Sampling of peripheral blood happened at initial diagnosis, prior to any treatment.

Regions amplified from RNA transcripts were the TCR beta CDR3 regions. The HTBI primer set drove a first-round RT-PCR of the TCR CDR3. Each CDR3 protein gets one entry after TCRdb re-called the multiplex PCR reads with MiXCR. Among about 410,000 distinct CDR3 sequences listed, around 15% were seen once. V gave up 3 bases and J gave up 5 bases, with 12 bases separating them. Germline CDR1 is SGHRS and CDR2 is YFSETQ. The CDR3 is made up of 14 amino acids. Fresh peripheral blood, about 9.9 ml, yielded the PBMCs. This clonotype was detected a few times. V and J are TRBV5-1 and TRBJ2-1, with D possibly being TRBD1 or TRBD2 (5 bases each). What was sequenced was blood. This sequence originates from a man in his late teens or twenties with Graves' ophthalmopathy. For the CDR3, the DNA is TGCGCCAGCAGCTCGGGACCGTCCAACAATGAGCAGTTCTTC. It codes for CASSSGPSNNEQFF. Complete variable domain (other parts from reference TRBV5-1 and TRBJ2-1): KAGVTQTPRYLIKTRGQQVTLSCSPISGHRSVSWYQQTPGQGLQFLFEYFSETQRNKGNFPGRFSGRQFSNSRSEMNVSTLELGDSALYLCASSSGPSNNEQFFGPGTRLTVL.